The 30 T cell receptor beta chains given below trace back to one sample, sequenced in a study of blood T cells in healthy people across ages. Combining a sample-barcoded 5' primer with a J-beta primer mix, a second PCR ran for about 7 to 12 cycles. TCRdb reanalysed the 5' RACE reads using MiXCR and keeps one entry per CDR3 protein. The sample has over 700,000 distinct CDR3 sequences, approximately 25% seen once. This sample also appeared in a second study, on T cells of mothers and their children.

The sequenced sample was blood. These receptors originate from a boy aged 5-17 years in good health.

The chain recombines TRBV9 with TRBJ2-7, with 8 bases matching TRBD2. Trimming at V came to 4 bases and at J to 4 bases, leaving 10 bases not matched to a gene. CDR1 is SGDLS and CDR2 is YYNGEE in the germline V gene. The CDR3 is made up of 15 amino acids. This CDR3 is CASSPRSGNYYEQYF. The CDR3 coding sequence is TGTGCCAGCAGCCCCCGTAGCGGGAATTATTACGAGCAGTACTTC.

This sequence joins TRBV6-6 and TRBJ2-5; D gene uncertain. CDR1 is MNHNY and CDR2 is SVGAGI in the germline V gene (reference sequence). V was shortened by 3 bases and J by 1 base, with 9 bases between the two germline ends. The CDR3 totals 14 residues. The CDR3 is CASSYSQAQETQYF. Here the CDR3 DNA reads TGTGCCAGCAGTTATAGTCAGGCCCAAGAGACCCAGTACTTC.

This clonotype was counted only a few times. The chain couples TRBV14 to TRBJ1-1, with 8 bases matching TRBD1. The junction had 4 bases not matched to a gene; V was cut back by 5 bases and J by 5 bases. In germline, CDR1 is SGHDN, CDR2 FVKESK. The CDR3 is 13 residues long. The CDR3 is CASSGGQGTEAFF. CDR3 coding DNA: TGTGCCAGCAGCGGTGGACAGGGAACTGAAGCTTTCTTT.

This clonotype was seen more than once but under ten times. The V gene is TRBV6-2 or TRBV6-3, the J gene TRBJ2-7; TRBD1 aligns across 8 bases. The ends lost 11 bases at V and 3 bases at J; junction bases unmatched: 15. Germline V lookup: CDR1 MNHEY, CDR2 SVGEGT. This CDR3 has 15 amino acids. CDR3: CASRLLGQEFYEQYF. CDR3 DNA sequence: TGTGCCTCCCGACTGTTGGGACAGGAATTCTACGAGCAGTACTTC.

V usage is TRBV6-5 and J usage is TRBJ2-5; D possibly corresponds to TRBD1 (6 bases). Germline loops: CDR1 MNHEY, CDR2 SVGAGI. There are 15 residues in the CDR3. The V gene lost 4 bases and the J gene lost 1 base, with 13 bases spanning the gap. Here the CDR3 DNA reads TGTGCCAGCAGTTCTTGGGGCAGGGGCCAAGAGACCCAGTACTTC. Translated: CASSSWGRGQETQYF.

The chain links TRBV9 to TRBJ2-1, with D possibly matching TRBD1 (6 bases). CDR1 SGDLS and CDR2 YYNGEE come from the germline V gene. The CDR3 extends over 15 amino acids. The germline V and J ends were trimmed by 0 bases and 3 bases, with 10 bases remaining between them. This chain's CDR3 is CASSVAGQIYNEQFF. The DNA of the CDR3 is TGTGCCAGCAGCGTAGCCGGACAGATCTACAATGAGCAGTTCTTC.

This clonotype was picked up a small number of times. The chain carries TRBV4-1 and TRBJ2-5; 8 positions match TRBD2. Per the germline V gene, CDR1 is MGHRA and CDR2 is YSYEKL. With V trimmed by 2 bases and J by 1 base, 3 bases remained unmatched. CDR3 length equals 15 residues. The CDR3 sequence is CASSQLGLAQETQYF. CDR3 bases: TGCGCCAGCAGCCAACTTGGACTAGCCCAAGAGACCCAGTACTTC.

J is TRBJ2-5 and V is TRBV3-1; TRBD1 might be the D (5 bases). Germline CDR1 is LGHDT and CDR2 is YNNKEL (reference sequence). Trimming removed 3 bases at V and 2 bases at J, with 10 bases between. CDR3 length: 14 residues. The DNA for the CDR3 is TGTGCCAGCAGCCAGGACATGACTCAAGAGACCCAGTACTTC. Encoded protein: CASSQDMTQETQYF.

There are a few counts of this clonotype. An end of the junction differs from the germline gene, which may be a read error. The J gene is TRBJ2-7, the V gene TRBV28, with a tentative D call TRBD1 (5 bases). Germline V gene sequence: CDR1 MDHEN, CDR2 SYDVKM. The CDR3 contains 14 residues. In DNA, the CDR3 is TGTGCCGGCAGTCAAGAGACAGCAATCAACGAGCAGTACTTC. It specifies CAGSQETAINEQYF.

This clonotype was counted only a few times. This chain joins TRBV20-1 and TRBJ1-1; D gene uncertain. CDR1 is DFQATT and CDR2 is SNEGSKA in the germline V gene (reference sequence). There are 13 residues in the CDR3. Trimming took off 3 bases at V and 4 bases at J, with 12 bases between the two ends. The CDR3 region is CSARDNIPTEAFF. The CDR3 nucleotides are TGCAGTGCTAGGGATAACATCCCCACTGAAGCTTTCTTT.

The V and J genes are TRBV27 and TRBJ2-1, with 7 bases matching TRBD2. With 8 bases clipped from V and 5 bases from J, the junction kept 12 bases outside the gene matches. CDR1 and CDR2 from the germline V gene are MNHEY and SMNVEV (reference sequence). This CDR3 comprises 15 residues. The CDR3, as DNA: TGTGCCAGCTCGAGCGGGGCTCGACGAAACAATGAGCAGTTCTTC. It is translated as CASSSGARRNNEQFF.

This clonotype has just a few counts. J is TRBJ2-2 and V is TRBV11-2, with TRBD1 matching 8 bases. There are 14 residues in the CDR3. The V gene's germline CDR1 is SGHAT and CDR2 FQNNGV. J gave up 6 bases and V 3 bases, and 3 bases lay outside the gene matches. The CDR3 DNA follows: TGTGCCAGCAGCTTGGACAGGGTGGCCGGGGAGCTGTTTTTT. Residues: CASSLDRVAGELFF.

The chain has TRBV20-1 and TRBJ2-1; 8 nucleotides align to TRBD2. The CDR3 is 16 residues long. The germline CDR1 and CDR2 sequences are DFQATT and SNEGSKA (reference sequence). V trimming: 0 bases; J trimming: 5 bases; junction bases outside the gene matches: 9. The chain's CDR3 is CSAREKPGLGDNEQFF. In DNA form, the CDR3 reads TGCAGTGCTAGAGAAAAACCGGGACTAGGGGACAATGAGCAGTTCTTC.

This clonotype was recorded a few times. The V gene is TRBV9, the J gene TRBJ2-5; tentative D call: TRBD2 (7 bases). CDR1 is SGDLS, CDR2 YYNGEE, per germline. This CDR3 is 15 amino acids long. V was pared by 0 bases and J by 3 bases, with 12 bases between. CDR3 amino acids: CASSVGGGREETQYF. CDR3 DNA: TGTGCCAGCAGCGTAGGCGGGGGCAGGGAAGAGACCCAGTACTTC. The complete variable domain, with remaining parts taken from reference TRBV9 and TRBJ2-5, reads DSGVTQTPKHLITATGQRVTLRCSPRSGDLSVYWYQQSLDQGLQFLIQYYNGEERAKGNILERFSAQQFPDLHSELNLSSLELGDSALYFCASSVGGGREETQYFGPGTRLLVL.

This clonotype occurred a few times. V usage is TRBV7-2 and J usage is TRBJ2-5; weak D call: TRBD1 (6 bases). Gene TRBJ2-1 matches the end of the DNA better, so the J call may be wrong. This CDR3 is 14 amino acids long. Per germline, CDR1 SGHTA and CDR2 FQGNSA. In nucleotides, the CDR3 is TGTGCCAGCAGCTTAGTTCCAGGGGTCGATGAGCAGTTCTTC. Protein sequence: CASSLVPGVDEQFF.

The chain's CDR3 is CASSEKGQSYEQYF. The CDR3 DNA is TGTGCCAGCAGTGAAAAGGGGCAGTCCTACGAGCAGTACTTC. V usage is TRBV6-1 and J usage is TRBJ2-7, with D possibly matching TRBD1 (5 bases). Germline V CDR1 and CDR2: MNHNS, SASEGT. The CDR3 extends over 14 amino acids. The V end lost 2 bases, the J end lost 1 base, and 9 bases lay between the germline ends.

This clonotype was counted between two and nine times. The rearrangement links TRBV5-1 to TRBJ1-2; no definite D call. Trimming cost V 2 bases and J 2 bases, with 4 bases left between them. The CDR3 sequence is 12 residues long. Germline values: CDR1 SGHRS, CDR2 YFSETQ. The CDR3 DNA reads as TGCGCCAGCAGCTTTGACAACTATGGCTACACCTTC. Translation gives CASSFDNYGYTF.

The V call is TRBV12-3 or TRBV12-4, the J call TRBJ1-4; D remains unclear. This CDR3 is built from 15 residues. V was shortened by 6 bases and J by 5 bases, with 16 bases between the two germline ends. CDR3 nucleotide sequence: TGTGCCAGCAGCGCAATGTCAGACCAAAATGAAAAACTGTTTTTT. It specifies CASSAMSDQNEKLFF.

DNA for the CDR3: TGCGCCAGCAGCATCACTAGCGGGGCCGTTGCCTACAATGAGCAGTTCTTC. Translated: CASSITSGAVAYNEQFF. The chain has TRBV5-1 and TRBJ2-1; 10 bases fit TRBD2. V was pared by 4 bases and J by 2 bases, with 9 bases of the junction left unmatched. The CDR3 spans 17 residues. Per the germline V gene, CDR1 is SGHRS and CDR2 is YFSETQ. Full variable domain (missing parts from reference TRBV5-1 and TRBJ2-1): KAGVTQTPRYLIKTRGQQVTLSCSPISGHRSVSWYQQTPGQGLQFLFEYFSETQRNKGNFPGRFSGRQFSNSRSEMNVSTLELGDSALYLCASSITSGAVAYNEQFFGPGTRLTVL.

In its sample, this clonotype was seen a few times. The chain recombines TRBV29-1 with TRBJ2-1, with D unresolved. Trimming cost V 1 base and J 0 bases, with 10 bases left between them. The CDR3 length is 15 residues. Germline-derived CDR1 and CDR2 are SQVTM and ANQGSEA. The CDR3 bases are TGCAGCGTTGAAGTTGGGAAGAGCTCCTACAATGAGCAGTTCTTC. Protein sequence: CSVEVGKSSYNEQFF.

This clonotype was recorded a few times. The genes are TRBV11-3 and TRBJ2-5, with TRBD2 matching 12 bases. After removal of 3 bases from V and 2 bases from J, the junction contained 4 bases not matched to a gene. Germline values: CDR1 SGHNT, CDR2 YENEEA. CDR3 length: 16 residues. DNA for the CDR3: TGTGCCAGCAGCTTTCCTGGACTAGCGGGGCAAGAGACCCAGTACTTC. It translates to CASSFPGLAGQETQYF.

This clonotype turned up a few times. The rearrangement uses TRBV28 and TRBJ2-2; D possibly uses TRBD1 or TRBD2 (5 bases each). The CDR3 covers 13 residues. The germline V gene has CDR1 MDHEN and CDR2 SYDVKM. Trimming took 11 bases from V and 1 from J, leaving 11 bases between them. CDR3 sequence reads: CAAGALNTGELFF. The CDR3 DNA sequence: TGTGCCGCCGGGGCCTTGAACACCGGGGAGCTGTTTTTT.

This sequence joins TRBV6-6 and TRBJ1-1; no definite D call. CDR1 and CDR2 from the germline V gene are MNHNY and SVGAGI (reference sequence). The CDR3 runs 12 residues. V was cut by 0 bases and J by 6 bases, with 5 bases left in between. CDR3 amino acids: CASSYSPAEAFF. As DNA, the CDR3 is TGTGCCAGCAGTTACTCCCCCGCTGAAGCTTTCTTT.

J is TRBJ2-7 and V is TRBV28, with TRBD2 as a possible D gene (5 bases). Germline CDR1 is MDHEN and CDR2 is SYDVKM. V lost 1 base and J lost 2, with 12 bases in between. The CDR3 is 15 residues long. The CDR3 region has the DNA TGTGCCAGCAGTTTATTTTCCGGGGTCCCCTACGAGCAGTACTTC. Its protein is CASSLFSGVPYEQYF. Looking up the rest from reference TRBV28 and TRBJ2-7 gives the full variable domain: DVKVTQSSRYLVKRTGEKVFLECVQDMDHENMFWYRQDPGLGLRLIYFSYDVKMKEKGDIPEGYSVSREKKERFSLILESASTNQTSMYLCASSLFSGVPYEQYFGPGTRLTVT.

This clonotype was counted a single time. An end of the junction differs from the germline gene, which may be a read error. The chain combines TRBV20-1 with TRBJ2-5; a possible D gene is TRBD2 (6 bases). From germline, CDR1 is DFQATT and CDR2 SNEGSKA (reference sequence). The length of the CDR3 is 14 residues. CDR3 bases: TGCAGTGCTAGGTCTAGCGCCGAGTTAGAGACCCAGTATTTC. This encodes CSARSSAELETQYF.

The rearrangement uses TRBV28 and TRBJ1-4; tentative D call: TRBD1 (5 bases). V lost 4 bases to trimming and J lost 7 bases, with 13 bases between them. In germline, CDR1 is MDHEN, CDR2 SYDVKM. This CDR3 comprises 14 residues. The CDR3 DNA is TGTGCCAGCAGTTGGGACGTCAGAGGTGAAAAACTGTTTTTT. It codes for CASSWDVRGEKLFF.

J is TRBJ2-2 and V is TRBV5-1, with TRBD1 as a possible D gene (6 bases). CDR1 is SGHRS, CDR2 YFSETQ, per germline. V was pared by 2 bases and J by 5 bases, with 13 bases between. The CDR3 has 15 residues. The CDR3 sequence is CASSLGQRSTGELFF. The CDR3 coding sequence is TGCGCCAGCAGCTTAGGACAGAGGTCAACCGGGGAGCTGTTTTTT.

This clonotype occurred a few times. The V and J genes are TRBV29-1 and TRBJ2-7; 7 positions match TRBD1. Germline CDR1 and CDR2: SQVTM and ANQGSEA. The CDR3 runs 17 residues. V shed 1 base, J shed 4 bases, and the junction held 16 bases outside the gene matches. CDR3 protein: CSVEVGDSGGIMYEQYF. CDR3 DNA sequence: TGCAGCGTTGAAGTAGGGGATTCAGGGGGAATTATGTACGAGCAGTACTTC.

This clonotype was seen more than once but under ten times. The V call is TRBV7-2, the J call TRBJ2-3; TRBD2 matches 7 bases. Per the germline V gene, CDR1 is SGHTA and CDR2 is FQGNSA. V gave up 1 base and J gave up 1 base; unmatched junction bases: 5. The CDR3 extends over 16 amino acids. Written as DNA, the CDR3 is TGTGCCAGCAGCTTAGGGCGGGCGGGGGGCACAGATACGCAGTATTTT. Its translation is CASSLGRAGGTDTQYF.

This clonotype appeared a few times. J is TRBJ2-5 and V is TRBV2; TRBD1 is a possible D gene (6 bases). The CDR3 has 14 residues. Germline V gives CDR1 SNHLY, CDR2 FYNNEI. The ends were cut back, 7 bases at V and 0 bases at J, with 12 bases in the middle. For the CDR3, the DNA is TGTGCCAGCAAGGGCCAGGGGTACCAAGAGACCCAGTACTTC. Protein product: CASKGQGYQETQYF.